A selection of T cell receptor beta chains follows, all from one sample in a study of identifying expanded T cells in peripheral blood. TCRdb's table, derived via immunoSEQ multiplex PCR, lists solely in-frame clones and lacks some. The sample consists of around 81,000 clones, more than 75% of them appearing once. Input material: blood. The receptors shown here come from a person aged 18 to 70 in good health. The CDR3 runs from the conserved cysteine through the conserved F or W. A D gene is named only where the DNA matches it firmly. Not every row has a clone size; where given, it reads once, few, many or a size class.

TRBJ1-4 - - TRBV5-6 CASSLRGGAGEKLFF TGTGCCAGCAGCTTGCGTGGAGGGGCGGGTGAAAAACTGTTTTTT
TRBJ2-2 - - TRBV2 CASSGRYTGELFF TGTGCCAGCAGCGGCAGATACACCGGGGAGCTGTTTTTT
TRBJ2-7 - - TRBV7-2 CASSFEVQPFYEQYF TGTGCCAGCAGCTTCGAAGTTCAACCGTTCTACGAGCAGTACTTC
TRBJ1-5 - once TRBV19 CASSQGRGFSSQPQHF TGTGCCAGTAGTCAGGGGAGGGGGTTTTCGAGTCAGCCCCAGCATTTT
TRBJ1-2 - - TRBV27 CASSEYTGTTGSGYTF TGTGCCAGCAGTGAATACACCGGGACAACAGGATCTGGCTACACCTTC
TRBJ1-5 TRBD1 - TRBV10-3 CAISTGQGDQPQHF TGTGCCATCAGCACAGGACAGGGAGATCAGCCCCAGCATTTT
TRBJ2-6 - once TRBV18 CASSPAGTRTSGANVLTF TGTGCCAGCTCACCGGCGGGGACGAGAACCTCTGGGGCCAACGTCCTGACTTTC
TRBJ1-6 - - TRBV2 CASSATGNSPLHF TGTGCCAGCAGTGCAACAGGGAATTCACCCCTCCACTTT
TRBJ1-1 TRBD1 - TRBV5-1 CASSLGETGWRKTEAFF TGCGCCAGCAGCTTGGGGGAGACAGGGTGGAGGAAAACTGAAGCTTTCTTT
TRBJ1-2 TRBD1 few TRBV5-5 CASSAKDRANGYTF TGTGCCAGCAGCGCCAAGGACAGGGCTAATGGCTACACCTTC
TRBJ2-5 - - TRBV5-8 CASSRFTGIQETQYF TGTGCCAGCAGCCGGTTCACAGGGATTCAAGAAACCCAGTACTTC
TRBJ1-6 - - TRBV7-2 CASSAPNSPLHF TGTGCCAGCAGCGCGCCCAATTCACCCCTCCACTTT
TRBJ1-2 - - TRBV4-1 CASSQNRETNYGYTF TGCGCCAGCAGCCAGAACAGGGAAACTAATTATGGCTACACCTTC
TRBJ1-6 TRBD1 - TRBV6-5 CASSYSGQGVPLHF TGTGCCAGCAGTTATTCGGGACAGGGTGTTCCCCTCCACTTT
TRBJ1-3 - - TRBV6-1 CASSEILGASSQSGNTIYF TGTGCCAGCAGTGAAATTCTGGGTGCATCTTCGCAATCTGGAAACACCATATATTTT
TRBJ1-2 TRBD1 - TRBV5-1 CASSLTTGLAGYTF TGCGCCAGCAGCTTGACGACAGGGTTGGCTGGCTACACCTTC